Listed below are T cell receptor beta chains from one sample, sequenced in a study of blood T cell repertoires in COVID-19. Sequenced by immunoSEQ multiplex PCR; TCRdb stores in-frame clones only, minus some. The sample records about 120,000 clones, 75% to 85% being singletons. The sample comprised peripheral blood. The receptor source for this set is a woman aged 80 or over with acute or convalescent COVID-19. CDR3s include the opening cysteine and the closing phenylalanine or tryptophan. D genes are given only for firm matches. Some rows have no size entry. The others give once, few or many, or a class for an expanded clone.

J gene: TRBJ2-2
clone size: NA
D gene: TRBD2
V gene: TRBV5-1
CDR3 DNA: TGCGCCAGCACCCCCGGACTAGCGGGAGGATCTGGGGAGCTGTTTTTT
CDR3 protein: CASTPGLAGGSGELFF

J gene: TRBJ2-3
clone size: NA
D gene: TRBD2
V gene: TRBV6-1
CDR3 DNA: TGTGCCAGCAGTGAGGCCCCTAGCGGGGCTTCAGATACGCAGTATTTT
CDR3 protein: CASSEAPSGASDTQYF

J gene: TRBJ1-6
clone size: once
D gene: NA
V gene: TRBV12-3/TRBV12-4
CDR3 DNA: TGTGCCAGCACTCCACAGGCCAATTCACCCCTCCACTTT
CDR3 protein: CASTPQANSPLHF

J gene: TRBJ2-1
clone size: NA
D gene: TRBD2
V gene: TRBV4-3
CDR3 DNA: TGCGCCAGCAGCCAGGAACTAGCGGGGCGAAATTACAATGAGCAGTTCTTC
CDR3 protein: CASSQELAGRNYNEQFF

J gene: TRBJ1-2
clone size: NA
D gene: NA
V gene: TRBV6-5
CDR3 DNA: TGTGCCTGCAAAGCCCCTAACTATGGCTACACCTTC
CDR3 protein: CACKAPNYGYTF

J gene: TRBJ1-1
clone size: NA
D gene: NA
V gene: TRBV10-3
CDR3 DNA: TGTGCCATCAGCTACAGGGAGGGGACTGAAGCTTTCTTT
CDR3 protein: CAISYREGTEAFF

J gene: TRBJ1-2
clone size: once
D gene: NA
V gene: TRBV6-1
CDR3 DNA: TGTGCCAGCAGTGAAGCCGGGGAAGGGTTGAACTATGGCTACACCTTC
CDR3 protein: CASSEAGEGLNYGYTF

J gene: TRBJ2-2
clone size: NA
D gene: NA
V gene: TRBV5-6
CDR3 DNA: TGTGCCAGCAGCTTGGGGTTATCCTCCCGGGGTATTACCGGGGAGCTGTTTTTT
CDR3 protein: CASSLGLSSRGITGELFF

J gene: TRBJ2-7
clone size: once
D gene: TRBD1
V gene: TRBV24-1
CDR3 DNA: TGTGCCACCAGTGACCCGGGACAGTCACGTGGAGTGCAGTACTTC
CDR3 protein: CATSDPGQSRGVQYF

J gene: TRBJ2-3
clone size: NA
D gene: NA
V gene: TRBV19
CDR3 DNA: TGTGCCAGTAGTGCCAGAGAGGGTCTAACGCAGTATTTT
CDR3 protein: CASSAREGLTQYF

J gene: TRBJ2-7
clone size: NA
D gene: TRBD2
V gene: TRBV5-4
CDR3 DNA: TGTGCCAGCAGCTTGGCGGGACTAGCGCGGGGGGAGCAGTACTTC
CDR3 protein: CASSLAGLARGEQYF

J gene: TRBJ1-5
clone size: NA
D gene: NA
V gene: TRBV6-5
CDR3 DNA: TGTGCCAGCAGCTCTTACAGGAGCCAGCCCCAGCATTTT
CDR3 protein: CASSSYRSQPQHF

J gene: TRBJ2-2
clone size: many
D gene: TRBD1
V gene: TRBV3-1/TRBV3-2
CDR3 DNA: TGTGCCAGCAGCCCATCCGGGACAGGGGTCACCGGGGAGCTGTTTTTT
CDR3 protein: CASSPSGTGVTGELFF

J gene: TRBJ1-2
clone size: few
D gene: TRBD1
V gene: TRBV11-2
CDR3 DNA: TGTGCCAGCAGCATCCTAAGACAGGGAGGTGGCTACACCTTC
CDR3 protein: CASSILRQGGGYTF

J gene: TRBJ1-2
clone size: NA
D gene: NA
V gene: TRBV28
CDR3 DNA: TGTGCCAGCAGTTCCCCGGGAGAGGGTCGCGGCGACTATGGCTACACCTTC
CDR3 protein: CASSSPGEGRGDYGYTF

J gene: TRBJ2-1
clone size: NA
D gene: TRBD2
V gene: TRBV9
CDR3 DNA: TGTGCCAGCAGCGTTAGCGGGGGCCTCAATGAGCAGTTCTTC
CDR3 protein: CASSVSGGLNEQFF

J gene: TRBJ1-2
clone size: NA
D gene: NA
V gene: TRBV5-5
CDR3 DNA: TGTGCCAGCAGCTTGGGGCAGGGTCTGGATGGCTACACCTTC
CDR3 protein: CASSLGQGLDGYTF

J gene: TRBJ1-1
clone size: once
D gene: NA
V gene: TRBV19
CDR3 DNA: TGTGCCAGTAGTACGGTTCTACCTGCACAGGCCGTGAACACTGAAGCTTTCTTT
CDR3 protein: CASSTVLPAQAVNTEAFF

J gene: TRBJ1-5
clone size: NA
D gene: NA
V gene: TRBV6-5
CDR3 DNA: TGTGCCAGTAGTCAGGGGATAGCCCAGCATTTT
CDR3 protein: CASSQGIAQHF

J gene: TRBJ1-6
clone size: NA
D gene: NA
V gene: TRBV28
CDR3 DNA: TGTGCCAGCAGTTTAGTGGTTGACAGTCCACCCCTCCACTTT
CDR3 protein: CASSLVVDSPPLHF

J gene: TRBJ1-1
clone size: NA
D gene: NA
V gene: TRBV9
CDR3 DNA: TGTGCCAGCAGCGCCAGTCTCAGAACGTTGAACACTGAAGCTTTCTTT
CDR3 protein: CASSASLRTLNTEAFF

J gene: TRBJ2-7
clone size: NA
D gene: TRBD1
V gene: TRBV10-3
CDR3 DNA: TGTGCCATCAGTCAGGGGGTGGCTGAGCACGAGCAGTACTTC
CDR3 protein: CAISQGVAEHEQYF

J gene: TRBJ2-1
clone size: few
D gene: TRBD2
V gene: TRBV27
CDR3 DNA: TGTGCCAGCAGTTTCGATTCTAGCGGGTTGAATGAGCAGTTCTTC
CDR3 protein: CASSFDSSGLNEQFF

J gene: TRBJ1-3
clone size: NA
D gene: NA
V gene: TRBV28
CDR3 DNA: TGTGCCAGCAGGTCAGGCAGGTACTCTGGAAACACCATATATTTT
CDR3 protein: CASRSGRYSGNTIYF

J gene: TRBJ1-6
clone size: NA
D gene: NA
V gene: TRBV4-3
CDR3 DNA: TGCGCCAGCAGCAGAGCACAGGGCTTTGATTCACCCCTCCACTTT
CDR3 protein: CASSRAQGFDSPLHF

J gene: TRBJ1-2
clone size: NA
D gene: TRBD1
V gene: TRBV6-6
CDR3 DNA: TGTGCCAGCAGTAGAGGGGACAGCCTGAGGGGCGGCTACACCTTC
CDR3 protein: CASSRGDSLRGGYTF

J gene: TRBJ1-2
clone size: NA
D gene: TRBD1
V gene: TRBV6-2/TRBV6-3
CDR3 DNA: TGTGCCAGCAGTCCCACAGGGGTGTACGGTGGCTACACCTTC
CDR3 protein: CASSPTGVYGGYTF

J gene: TRBJ1-1
clone size: NA
D gene: NA
V gene: TRBV2
CDR3 DNA: TGTGCCAGCAGTTTACAGATGAACACTGAAGCTTTCTTT
CDR3 protein: CASSLQMNTEAFF

J gene: TRBJ1-1
clone size: once
D gene: TRBD1
V gene: TRBV29-1
CDR3 DNA: TGCAGCGCTCAGGGACAGCCGAACACTGAAGCTTTCTTT
CDR3 protein: CSAQGQPNTEAFF

J gene: TRBJ2-7
clone size: few
D gene: TRBD2
V gene: TRBV4-1
CDR3 DNA: TGCGCCAGCAGCCTCAACCCGCGGCAACCGGGACTAGCGGGAACCGAGCAGTACTTC
CDR3 protein: CASSLNPRQPGLAGTEQYF

J gene: TRBJ2-1
clone size: once
D gene: NA
V gene: TRBV7-3
CDR3 DNA: TGTGCCAGCAGCCCGACGACTAGTTGGTCGGACAATGAGCAGTTCTTC
CDR3 protein: CASSPTTSWSDNEQFF

J gene: TRBJ1-5
clone size: NA
D gene: NA
V gene: TRBV19
CDR3 DNA: TGTGCCAGTAGTATAGGCGGGGAAGGCAATCAGCCCCAGCATTTT
CDR3 protein: CASSIGGEGNQPQHF

J gene: TRBJ1-6
clone size: NA
D gene: TRBD1
V gene: TRBV7-9
CDR3 DNA: TGTGCCAGCAGCTACAGGGGAAGTAATTCACCCCTCCACTTT
CDR3 protein: CASSYRGSNSPLHF

J gene: TRBJ1-3
clone size: few
D gene: TRBD1
V gene: TRBV9
CDR3 DNA: TGTGCCAGCAGCCCAGGGGGAGCTAACTCTGGAAACACCATATATTTT
CDR3 protein: CASSPGGANSGNTIYF

J gene: TRBJ2-2
clone size: few
D gene: TRBD2
V gene: TRBV11-1
CDR3 DNA: TGTGCCAGCAGCCCGATAGCGGGAGAGGACACCGGGGAGCTGTTTTTT
CDR3 protein: CASSPIAGEDTGELFF

J gene: TRBJ2-1
clone size: once
D gene: NA
V gene: TRBV4-3
CDR3 DNA: TGCGCCAGCAGCCAAGCGCTAGCTCCCAATGAGCAGTTCTTC
CDR3 protein: CASSQALAPNEQFF

J gene: TRBJ1-6
clone size: NA
D gene: NA
V gene: TRBV3-1/TRBV3-2
CDR3 DNA: TGTGCCAGCAGCCAAGGAGGGAATTCACCCCTCCACTTT
CDR3 protein: CASSQGGNSPLHF

J gene: TRBJ2-2
clone size: NA
D gene: TRBD2
V gene: TRBV2
CDR3 DNA: TGTGCCAGTCTAATAGGCCAAGCGGGACCCGGGGAGCTGTTTTTT
CDR3 protein: CASLIGQAGPGELFF

J gene: TRBJ1-1
clone size: NA
D gene: NA
V gene: TRBV2
CDR3 DNA: TGTGCCAGTTCCGCCGAGGGGAACACTGAAGCTTTCTTT
CDR3 protein: CASSAEGNTEAFF

J gene: TRBJ2-1
clone size: NA
D gene: NA
V gene: TRBV3-1/TRBV3-2
CDR3 DNA: TGTGCCAGCAGCGACTTCGGCAATGAGCAGTTCTTC
CDR3 protein: CASSDFGNEQFF

J gene: TRBJ2-7
clone size: NA
D gene: TRBD1
V gene: TRBV6-6
CDR3 DNA: TGTGCCAGCAGTTATGAGACAGGGGTAGACGAGCAGTACTTC
CDR3 protein: CASSYETGVDEQYF

J gene: TRBJ2-2
clone size: few
D gene: NA
V gene: TRBV2
CDR3 DNA: TGTGCCAGCATCCTCCTCGTCGGGGGGAACACCGGGGAGCTGTTTTTT
CDR3 protein: CASILLVGGNTGELFF

J gene: TRBJ2-1
clone size: NA
D gene: TRBD2
V gene: TRBV3-1/TRBV3-2
CDR3 DNA: TGTGCCAGCTGGACTAGCGGTGTCAATGAGCAGTTCTTC
CDR3 protein: CASWTSGVNEQFF

J gene: TRBJ2-7
clone size: NA
D gene: NA
V gene: TRBV7-9
CDR3 DNA: TGTGCCAGCAGTCCCTACGGCGGTCATAGAAAGTACTTC
CDR3 protein: CASSPYGGHRKYF

J gene: TRBJ2-3
clone size: NA
D gene: NA
V gene: TRBV2
CDR3 DNA: TGTGCCAGCAGTGACTCCACAGATACGCAGTATTTT
CDR3 protein: CASSDSTDTQYF

J gene: TRBJ1-6
clone size: NA
D gene: NA
V gene: TRBV19
CDR3 DNA: TGTGCCAGTAGTTTGAGCTCCTATAATTCACCCCTCCACTTT
CDR3 protein: CASSLSSYNSPLHF

J gene: TRBJ1-4
clone size: NA
D gene: NA
V gene: TRBV14
CDR3 DNA: TGTGCCAGCAGCTCAACAGCGGGGGTTTTTGAAAAACTGTTTTTT
CDR3 protein: CASSSTAGVFEKLFF

J gene: TRBJ2-3
clone size: NA
D gene: NA
V gene: TRBV4-2
CDR3 DNA: TGTGCCAGCAGCCAAGACCCCCAGGGCTCAGATACGCAGTATTTT
CDR3 protein: CASSQDPQGSDTQYF

J gene: TRBJ2-3
clone size: NA
D gene: TRBD1
V gene: TRBV12-5
CDR3 DNA: TGTGCTAGTGGTTTGGTTATCGGACAGGGGGCAGATACGCAGTATTTT
CDR3 protein: CASGLVIGQGADTQYF

J gene: TRBJ1-3
clone size: NA
D gene: NA
V gene: TRBV11-2
CDR3 DNA: TGTGCCGGAGCAACGGGACATGGAAACACCATATATTTT
CDR3 protein: CAGATGHGNTIYF

J gene: TRBJ2-1
clone size: NA
D gene: NA
V gene: TRBV5-4
CDR3 DNA: TGTGCCAGCAGCTTGGTATCTAACAATGAGCAGTTCTTC
CDR3 protein: CASSLVSNNEQFF

J gene: TRBJ1-5
clone size: NA
D gene: TRBD1
V gene: TRBV2
CDR3 DNA: TGTGCCAGCAACCGGGACAGGGAATCGGGCCAGCCCCAGCATTTT
CDR3 protein: CASNRDRESGQPQHF

J gene: TRBJ1-5
clone size: NA
D gene: NA
V gene: TRBV30
CDR3 DNA: TGTGCCTGGAGTCCAGGGGGCAATCAGCCCCAGCATTTT
CDR3 protein: CAWSPGGNQPQHF

J gene: TRBJ1-5
clone size: NA
D gene: TRBD1
V gene: TRBV5-8
CDR3 DNA: TGTGCCAGCAGCGCCGGGACAGGGCCCCCGAATCAGCCCCAGCATTTT
CDR3 protein: CASSAGTGPPNQPQHF